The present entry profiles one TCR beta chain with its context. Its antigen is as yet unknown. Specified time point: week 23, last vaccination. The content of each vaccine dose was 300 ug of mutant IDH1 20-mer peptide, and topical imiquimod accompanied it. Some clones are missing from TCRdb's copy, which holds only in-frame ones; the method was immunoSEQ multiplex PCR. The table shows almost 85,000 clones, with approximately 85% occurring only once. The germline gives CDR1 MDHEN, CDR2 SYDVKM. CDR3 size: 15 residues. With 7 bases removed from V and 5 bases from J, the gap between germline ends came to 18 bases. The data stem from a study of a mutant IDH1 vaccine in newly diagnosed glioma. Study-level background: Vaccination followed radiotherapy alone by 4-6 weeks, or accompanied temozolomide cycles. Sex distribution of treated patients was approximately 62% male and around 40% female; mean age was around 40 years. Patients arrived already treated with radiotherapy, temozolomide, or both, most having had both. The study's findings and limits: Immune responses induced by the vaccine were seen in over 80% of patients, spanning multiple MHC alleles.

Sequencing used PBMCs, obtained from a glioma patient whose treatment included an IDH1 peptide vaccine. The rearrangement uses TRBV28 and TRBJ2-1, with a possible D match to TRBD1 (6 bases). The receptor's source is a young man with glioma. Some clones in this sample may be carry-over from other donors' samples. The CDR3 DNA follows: TGTGCCAGCATGGTCCCAGGGGCAGGGGACAATGAGCAGTTCTTC. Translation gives CASMVPGAGDNEQFF. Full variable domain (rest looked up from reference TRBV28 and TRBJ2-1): DVKVTQSSRYLVKRTGEKVFLECVQDMDHENMFWYRQDPGLGLRLIYFSYDVKMKEKGDIPEGYSVSREKKERFSLILESASTNQTSMYLCASMVPGAGDNEQFFGPGTRLTVL.